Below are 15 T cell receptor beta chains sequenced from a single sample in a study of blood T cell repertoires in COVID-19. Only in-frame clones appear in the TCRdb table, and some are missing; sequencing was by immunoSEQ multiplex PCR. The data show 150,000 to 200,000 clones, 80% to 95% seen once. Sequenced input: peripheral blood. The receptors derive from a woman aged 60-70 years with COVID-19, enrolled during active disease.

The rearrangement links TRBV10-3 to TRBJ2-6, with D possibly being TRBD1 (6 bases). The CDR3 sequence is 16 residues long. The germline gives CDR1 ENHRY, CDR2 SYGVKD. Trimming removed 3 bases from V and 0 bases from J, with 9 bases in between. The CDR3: CAISDPRGSGANVLTF. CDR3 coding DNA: TGTGCCATCAGTGACCCCAGGGGCTCTGGGGCCAACGTCCTGACTTTC.

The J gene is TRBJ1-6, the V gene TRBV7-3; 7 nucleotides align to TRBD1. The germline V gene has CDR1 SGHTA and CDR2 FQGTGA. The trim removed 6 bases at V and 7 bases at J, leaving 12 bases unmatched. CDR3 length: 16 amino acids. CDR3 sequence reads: CASSQLPTGLNSPLHF. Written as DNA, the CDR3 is TGTGCCAGCAGTCAACTTCCGACAGGGTTAAATTCACCCCTCCACTTT.

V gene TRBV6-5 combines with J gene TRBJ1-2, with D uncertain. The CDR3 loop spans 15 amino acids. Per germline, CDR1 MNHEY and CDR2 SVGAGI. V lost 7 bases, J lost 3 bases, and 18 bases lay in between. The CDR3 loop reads CASTSSAWRHYGYTF. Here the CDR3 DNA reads TGTGCCAGCACGAGCTCCGCTTGGCGGCACTATGGCTACACCTTC.

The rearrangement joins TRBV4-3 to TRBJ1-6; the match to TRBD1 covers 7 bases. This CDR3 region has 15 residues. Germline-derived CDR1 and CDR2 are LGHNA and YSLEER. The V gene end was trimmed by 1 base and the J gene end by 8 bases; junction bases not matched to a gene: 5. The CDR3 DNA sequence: TGCGCCAGCAGCCAAGTGACAGGGTATGATTCACCCCTCCACTTT. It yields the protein CASSQVTGYDSPLHF.

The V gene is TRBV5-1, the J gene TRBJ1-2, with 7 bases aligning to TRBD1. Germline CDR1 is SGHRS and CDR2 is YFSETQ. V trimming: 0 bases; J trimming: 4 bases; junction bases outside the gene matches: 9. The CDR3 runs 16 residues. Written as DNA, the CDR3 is TGCGCCAGCAGCTTGGGACAGGGACGGTTTGGCTATGGCTACACCTTC. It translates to CASSLGQGRFGYGYTF.

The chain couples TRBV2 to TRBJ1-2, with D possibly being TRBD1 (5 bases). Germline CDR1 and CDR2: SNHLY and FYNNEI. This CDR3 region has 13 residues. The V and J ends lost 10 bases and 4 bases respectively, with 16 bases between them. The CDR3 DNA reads TGTGCCACCTGCCCCCAGGGAACCTATGGCTACACCTTC. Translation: CATCPQGTYGYTF.

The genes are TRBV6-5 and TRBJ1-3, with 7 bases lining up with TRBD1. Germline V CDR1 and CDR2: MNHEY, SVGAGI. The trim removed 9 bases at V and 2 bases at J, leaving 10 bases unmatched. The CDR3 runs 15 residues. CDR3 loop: CASANTDRAGNTIYF. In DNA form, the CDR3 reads TGTGCCAGTGCCAACACCGACAGGGCTGGAAACACCATATATTTT.

CDR3 amino acids: CSGAGAGYNEQFF. The CDR3 region has the DNA TGCAGTGGAGCGGGGGCGGGGTACAATGAGCAGTTCTTC. The J gene is TRBJ2-1, the V gene TRBV29-1, with 8 bases lining up with TRBD2. Germline V CDR1 and CDR2: SQVTM, ANQGSEA. The CDR3 spans 13 residues.

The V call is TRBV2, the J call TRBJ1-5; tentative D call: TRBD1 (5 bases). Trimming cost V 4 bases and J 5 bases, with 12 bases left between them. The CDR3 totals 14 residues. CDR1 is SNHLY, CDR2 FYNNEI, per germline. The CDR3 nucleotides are TGTGCCAGCAGTGTGGGGCTAGCGGATCAGCCCCAGCATTTT. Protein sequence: CASSVGLADQPQHF.

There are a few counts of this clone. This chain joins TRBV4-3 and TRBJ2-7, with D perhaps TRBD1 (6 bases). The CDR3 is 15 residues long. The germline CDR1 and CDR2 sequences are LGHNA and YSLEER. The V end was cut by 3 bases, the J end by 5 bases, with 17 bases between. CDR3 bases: TGCGCCAGCAGCCACACAACGTACAGGGTCGACGAGCAGTACTTC. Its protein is CASSHTTYRVDEQYF.

As DNA, the CDR3 is TGTGCCAGCGGACTAGCGGGCACAGATACGCAGTATTTT. It encodes CASGLAGTDTQYF. The chain employs TRBV27 and TRBJ2-3, with 10 bases that match TRBD2. Germline CDR1 MNHEY, CDR2 SMNVEV (reference sequence). V lost 8 bases to trimming and J lost 1 base; unmatched junction nucleotides: 0. The CDR3 covers 13 residues.

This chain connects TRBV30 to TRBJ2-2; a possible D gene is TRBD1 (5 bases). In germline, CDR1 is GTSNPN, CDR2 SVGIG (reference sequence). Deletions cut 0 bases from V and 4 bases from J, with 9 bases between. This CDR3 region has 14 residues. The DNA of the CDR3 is TGTGCCTGGAGTGTAAAAGGGGCCACCGGGGAGCTGTTTTTT. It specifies CAWSVKGATGELFF.

In DNA form, the CDR3 reads TGTGCCAGCAGTAGGAGCGGGGGGGCCCGCAATGAGCAGTTCTTC. This encodes CASSRSGGARNEQFF. The chain has TRBV6-2 or TRBV6-3 and TRBJ2-1; TRBD2 matches 10 bases. CDR1 and CDR2 from the germline V gene are MNHEY and SVGEGT. This CDR3 has 15 residues. V lost 5 bases to trimming and J lost 6 bases; unmatched junction nucleotides: 7.

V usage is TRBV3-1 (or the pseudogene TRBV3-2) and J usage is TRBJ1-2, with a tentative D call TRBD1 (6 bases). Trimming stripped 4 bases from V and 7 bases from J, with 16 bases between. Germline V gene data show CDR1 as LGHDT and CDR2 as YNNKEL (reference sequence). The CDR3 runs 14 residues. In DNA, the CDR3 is TGTGCCAGCAGCCCGCGGACGGGAGGGGGTGGCTACACCTTC. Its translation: CASSPRTGGGGYTF.

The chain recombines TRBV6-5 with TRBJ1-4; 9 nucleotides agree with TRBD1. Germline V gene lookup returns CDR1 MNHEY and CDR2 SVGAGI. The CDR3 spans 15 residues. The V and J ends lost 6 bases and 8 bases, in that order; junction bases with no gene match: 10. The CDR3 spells CASRSSTGGWEKLFF. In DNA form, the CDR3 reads TGTGCCAGCAGATCTTCGACAGGGGGTTGGGAAAAACTGTTTTTT.